The 2 T cell receptor beta chains presented below share a single source sample, sequenced in a study of blood T cell repertoires in COVID-19. Sequencing was performed with immunoSEQ multiplex PCR; in TCRdb, only in-frame clones are kept and a portion is missing. The sample contains approximately 250,000 clones, around nine tenths of which appear only once. Sequencing used peripheral blood. The receptors shown here come from a man aged 25-45 years with active or convalescent COVID-19.

V usage is TRBV6-1 and J usage is TRBJ1-2; unclear D gene. From germline, CDR1 is MNHNS and CDR2 SASEGT. CDR3 length: 13 amino acids. V lost 2 bases and J lost 2, with 6 bases in between. The DNA for the CDR3 is TGTGCCAGCAGTGAATCACAGAACTATGGCTACACCTTC. Its protein is CASSESQNYGYTF.

The chain joins TRBV11-2 to TRBJ2-2, with 7 positions matching TRBD1. The CDR3 covers 15 residues. The ends lost 4 bases at V and 6 bases at J; junction bases unmatched: 8. Germline V lookup: CDR1 SGHAT, CDR2 FQNNGV. The CDR3 protein is CASSYLGQAAGELFF. For the CDR3, the DNA is TGTGCCAGCAGCTACCTAGGACAGGCCGCCGGGGAGCTGTTTTTT.